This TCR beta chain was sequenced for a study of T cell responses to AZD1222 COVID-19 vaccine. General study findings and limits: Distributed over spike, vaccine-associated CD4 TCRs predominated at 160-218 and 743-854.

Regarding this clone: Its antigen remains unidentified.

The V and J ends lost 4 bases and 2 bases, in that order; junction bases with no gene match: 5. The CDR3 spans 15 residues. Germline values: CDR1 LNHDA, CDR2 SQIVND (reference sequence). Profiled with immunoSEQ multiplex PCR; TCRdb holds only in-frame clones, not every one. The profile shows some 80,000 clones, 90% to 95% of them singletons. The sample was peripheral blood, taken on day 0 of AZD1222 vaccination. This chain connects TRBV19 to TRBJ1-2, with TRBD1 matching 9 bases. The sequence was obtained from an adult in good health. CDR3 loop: CASSRKTGGNYGYTF. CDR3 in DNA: TGTGCCAGTAGTAGAAAGACAGGGGGGAACTATGGCTACACCTTC.